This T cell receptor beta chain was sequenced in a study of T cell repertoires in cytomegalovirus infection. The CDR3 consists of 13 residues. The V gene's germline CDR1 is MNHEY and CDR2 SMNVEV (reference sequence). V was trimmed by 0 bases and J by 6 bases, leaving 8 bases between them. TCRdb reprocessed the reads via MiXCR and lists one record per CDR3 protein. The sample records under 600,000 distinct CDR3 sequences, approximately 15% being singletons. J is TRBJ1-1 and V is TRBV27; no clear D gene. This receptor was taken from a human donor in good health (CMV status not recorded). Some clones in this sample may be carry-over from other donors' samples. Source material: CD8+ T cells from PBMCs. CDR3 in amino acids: CASSLSITAEAFF. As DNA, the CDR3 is TGTGCCAGCAGTTTATCGATAACGGCTGAAGCTTTCTTT.